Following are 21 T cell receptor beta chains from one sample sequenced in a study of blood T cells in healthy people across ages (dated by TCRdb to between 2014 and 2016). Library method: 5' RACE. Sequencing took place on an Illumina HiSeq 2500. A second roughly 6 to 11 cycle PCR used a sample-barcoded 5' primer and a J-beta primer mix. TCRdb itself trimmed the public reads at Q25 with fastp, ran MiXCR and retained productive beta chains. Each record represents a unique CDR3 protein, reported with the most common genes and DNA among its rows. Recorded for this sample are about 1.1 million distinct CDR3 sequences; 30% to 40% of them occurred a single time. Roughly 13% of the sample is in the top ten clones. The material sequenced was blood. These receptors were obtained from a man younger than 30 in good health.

The CDR3 loop reads CASTRGLAVSTGELFF. As DNA, the CDR3 is TGTGCCAGCACCCGCGGACTAGCGGTCAGCACCGGGGAGCTGTTTTTT. This chain uses TRBV3-1 with TRBJ2-2; 10 bases match TRBD2. V shed 7 bases and J 4 bases; nucleotides not matched to a gene: 9. Germline CDR1 is LGHDT and CDR2 is YNNKEL (reference sequence). This CDR3 comprises 16 residues.

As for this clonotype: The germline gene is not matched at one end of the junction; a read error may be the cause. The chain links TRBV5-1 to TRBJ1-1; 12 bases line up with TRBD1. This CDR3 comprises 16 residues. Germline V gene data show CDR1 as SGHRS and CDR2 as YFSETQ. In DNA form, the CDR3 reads TGCGCCAGCAGCTTGGAGGGACAGGGGGCAGGCACTGAGGCTTTCTTT. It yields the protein CASSLEGQGAGTEAFF. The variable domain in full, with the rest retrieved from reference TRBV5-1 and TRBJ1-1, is KAGVTQTPRYLIKTRGQQVTLSCSPISGHRSVSWYQQTPGQGLQFLFEYFSETQRNKGNFPGRFSGRQFSNSRSEMNVSTLELGDSALYLCASSLEGQGAGTEAFFGQGTRLTVV.

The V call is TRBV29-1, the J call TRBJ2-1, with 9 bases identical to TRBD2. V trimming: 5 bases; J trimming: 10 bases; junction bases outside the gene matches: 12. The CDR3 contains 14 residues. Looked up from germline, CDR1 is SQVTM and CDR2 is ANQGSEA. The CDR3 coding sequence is TGCAGCGTTAACGAGACTAGCGGAGTACGCGAGCAGTTCTTC. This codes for CSVNETSGVREQFF.

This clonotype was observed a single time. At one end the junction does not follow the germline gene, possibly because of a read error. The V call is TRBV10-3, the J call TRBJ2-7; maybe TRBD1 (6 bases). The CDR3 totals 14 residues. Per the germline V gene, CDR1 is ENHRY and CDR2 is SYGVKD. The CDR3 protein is CAISAGALSDEQYF. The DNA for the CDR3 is TGTGCCATCAGTGCAGGGGCCCTCTCCGACGAGCAGTACTTC.

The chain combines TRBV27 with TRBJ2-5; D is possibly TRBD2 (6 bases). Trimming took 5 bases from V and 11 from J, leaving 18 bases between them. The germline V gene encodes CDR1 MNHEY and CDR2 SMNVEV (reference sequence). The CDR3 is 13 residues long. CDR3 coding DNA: TGTGCCAGCAGTGGCACGGGCGGCGGGGAGCAGTACTTC. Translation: CASSGTGGGEQYF.

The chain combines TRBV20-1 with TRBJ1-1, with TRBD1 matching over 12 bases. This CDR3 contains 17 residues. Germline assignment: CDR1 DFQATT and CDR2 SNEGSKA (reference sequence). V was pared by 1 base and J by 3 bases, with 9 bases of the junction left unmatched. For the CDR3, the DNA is TGCAGTGCTAGAGGAGGGACAGGGGGCGCTGGGGACACTGAAGCTTTCTTT. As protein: CSARGGTGGAGDTEAFF.

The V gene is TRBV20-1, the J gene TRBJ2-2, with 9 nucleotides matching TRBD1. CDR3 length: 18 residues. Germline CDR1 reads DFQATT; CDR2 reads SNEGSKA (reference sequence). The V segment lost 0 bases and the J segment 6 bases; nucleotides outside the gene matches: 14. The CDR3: CSARDKRWGQGTPGELFF. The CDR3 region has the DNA TGCAGTGCTAGAGATAAACGATGGGGACAGGGCACGCCCGGGGAGCTGTTTTTT.

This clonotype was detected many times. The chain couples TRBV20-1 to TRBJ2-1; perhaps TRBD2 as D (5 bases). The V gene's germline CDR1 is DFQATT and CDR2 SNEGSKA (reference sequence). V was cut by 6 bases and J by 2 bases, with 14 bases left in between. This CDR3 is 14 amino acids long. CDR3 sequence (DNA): TGCAGTGCCAAAACTAGTCTCCCCTACAATGAGCAGTTCTTC. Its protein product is CSAKTSLPYNEQFF.

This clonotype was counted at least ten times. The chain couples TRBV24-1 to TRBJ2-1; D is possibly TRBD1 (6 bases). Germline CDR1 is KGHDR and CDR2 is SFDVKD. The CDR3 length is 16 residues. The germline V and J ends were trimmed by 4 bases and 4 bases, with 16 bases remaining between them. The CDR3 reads CATSEERTAQYNEQFF. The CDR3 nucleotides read TGTGCCACCAGTGAGGAACGGACAGCCCAGTACAATGAGCAGTTCTTC.

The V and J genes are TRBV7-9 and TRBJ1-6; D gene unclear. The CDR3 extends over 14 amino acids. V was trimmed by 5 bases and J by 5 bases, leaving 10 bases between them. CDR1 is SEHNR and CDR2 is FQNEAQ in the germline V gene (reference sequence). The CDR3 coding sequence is TGTGCCAGCAGCCCCGGCGGGAATAATTCACCCCTCCACTTT. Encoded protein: CASSPGGNNSPLHF.

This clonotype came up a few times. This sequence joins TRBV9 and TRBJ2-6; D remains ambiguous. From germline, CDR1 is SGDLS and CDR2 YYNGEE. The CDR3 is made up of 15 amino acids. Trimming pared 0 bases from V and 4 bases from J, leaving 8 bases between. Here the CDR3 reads CASSVDPEGANVLTF. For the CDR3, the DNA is TGTGCCAGCAGCGTAGACCCGGAAGGGGCCAACGTCCTGACTTTC. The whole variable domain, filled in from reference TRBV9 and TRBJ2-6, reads DSGVTQTPKHLITATGQRVTLRCSPRSGDLSVYWYQQSLDQGLQFLIQYYNGEERAKGNILERFSAQQFPDLHSELNLSSLELGDSALYFCASSVDPEGANVLTFGAGSRLTVL.

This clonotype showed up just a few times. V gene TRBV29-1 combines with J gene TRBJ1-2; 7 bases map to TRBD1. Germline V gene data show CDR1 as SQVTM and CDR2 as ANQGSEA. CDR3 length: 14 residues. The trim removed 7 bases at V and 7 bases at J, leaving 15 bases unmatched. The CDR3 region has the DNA TGCAGCGCTGCTGTTGACAGGGTGGTAGGTGGCTACACCTTC. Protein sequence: CSAAVDRVVGGYTF.

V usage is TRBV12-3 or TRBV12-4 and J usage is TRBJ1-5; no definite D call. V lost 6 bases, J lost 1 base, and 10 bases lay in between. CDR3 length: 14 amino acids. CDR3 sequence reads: CASSAAGSNQPQHF. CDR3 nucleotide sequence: TGTGCCAGCAGCGCGGCGGGGAGCAATCAGCCCCAGCATTTT.

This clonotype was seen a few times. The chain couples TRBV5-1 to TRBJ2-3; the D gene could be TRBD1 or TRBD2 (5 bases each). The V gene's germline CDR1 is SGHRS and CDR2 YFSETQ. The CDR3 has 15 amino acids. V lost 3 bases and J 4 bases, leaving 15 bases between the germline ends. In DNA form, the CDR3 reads TGCGCCAGCAGCTCGGCCGATGTGGGGGCAGATACGCAGTATTTT. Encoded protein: CASSSADVGADTQYF.

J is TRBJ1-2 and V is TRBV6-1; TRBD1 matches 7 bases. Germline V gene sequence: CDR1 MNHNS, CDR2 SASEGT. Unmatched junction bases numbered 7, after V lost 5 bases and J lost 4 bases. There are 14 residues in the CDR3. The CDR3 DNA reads TGTGCCAGCAGTTCGCAACGGGACAGCTATGGCTACACCTTC. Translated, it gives CASSSQRDSYGYTF.

The CDR3 loop is CASNLLGSQPQHF. The CDR3 DNA reads as TGTGCCAGCAACCTCCTTGGTTCTCAGCCCCAGCATTTT. The chain has TRBV6-2 or TRBV6-3 and TRBJ1-5, with D unresolved. Germline CDR1 is MNHEY and CDR2 is SVGEGT. The CDR3 extends over 13 amino acids. V lost 7 bases, J lost 6 bases, and 13 bases lay in between.

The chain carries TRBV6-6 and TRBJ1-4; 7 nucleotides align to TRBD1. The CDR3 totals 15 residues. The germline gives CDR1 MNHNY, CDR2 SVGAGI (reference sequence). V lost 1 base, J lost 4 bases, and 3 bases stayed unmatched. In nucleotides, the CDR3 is TGTGCCAGCAGTTACTGGACAGGAGTTAATGAAAAACTGTTTTTT. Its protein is CASSYWTGVNEKLFF.

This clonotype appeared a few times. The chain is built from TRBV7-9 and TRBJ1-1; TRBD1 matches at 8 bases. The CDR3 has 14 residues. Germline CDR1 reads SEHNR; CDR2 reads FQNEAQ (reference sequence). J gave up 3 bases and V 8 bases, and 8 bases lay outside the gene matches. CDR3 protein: CASGQGAGDTEAFF. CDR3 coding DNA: TGTGCCAGCGGGCAGGGGGCTGGGGACACTGAAGCTTTCTTT.

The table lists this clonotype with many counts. The CDR3 bases are TGCAGCGTTGAAGATCAGGGGGTTGAGCAGTTCTTC. Translated, it gives CSVEDQGVEQFF. The chain carries TRBV29-1 and TRBJ2-1; 7 bases match TRBD1. The ends lost 0 bases at V and 9 bases at J; junction bases unmatched: 2. The CDR3 totals 12 residues. Per the germline V gene, CDR1 is SQVTM and CDR2 is ANQGSEA.

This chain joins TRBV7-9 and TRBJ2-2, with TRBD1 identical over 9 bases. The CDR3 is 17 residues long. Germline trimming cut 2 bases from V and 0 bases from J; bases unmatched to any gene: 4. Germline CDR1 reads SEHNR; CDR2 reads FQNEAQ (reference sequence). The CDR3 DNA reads TGTGCCAGCAGCTTAACTGGACAGGGGACGAACACCGGGGAGCTGTTTTTT. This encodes CASSLTGQGTNTGELFF.

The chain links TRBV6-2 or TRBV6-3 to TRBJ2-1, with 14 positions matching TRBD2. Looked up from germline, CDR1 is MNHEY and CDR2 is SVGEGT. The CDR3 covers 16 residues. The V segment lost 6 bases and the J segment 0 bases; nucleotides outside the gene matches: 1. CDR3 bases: TGTGCCAGCAGGGGACTAGCGGGGGTCTCCTACAATGAGCAGTTCTTC. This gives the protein CASRGLAGVSYNEQFF.